The rows below give T cell receptor beta chains drawn from one sample of a study of monozygotic twins with inflammatory bowel disease. For each CDR3 protein, TCRdb gives one entry from its re-call of the 5' RACE reads, without DNA. With some 330,000 distinct CDR3 sequences in the sample, the ten largest clones hold 5.5% to 6.5%. Sequencing used blood. These receptors all come from a human donor with ulcerative colitis or Crohn's disease, or a healthy co-twin of an affected twin (not recorded which). Both conserved end residues are part of each CDR3.

CDR3aa: CASSEAVANEAFF
j_gene: TRBJ1-1
v_gene: TRBV9

CDR3aa: CASSATVGHEQFF
j_gene: TRBJ2-1
v_gene: TRBV5-1

CDR3aa: CASPREAGYRAFF
j_gene: TRBJ1-1
v_gene: TRBV2

CDR3aa: CASSRGGAMNTEAFF
j_gene: TRBJ1-1
v_gene: TRBV27

CDR3aa: CASSAGQYYEQYF
j_gene: TRBJ2-7
v_gene: TRBV5-6

CDR3aa: CASNPGGTGSNEQFF
j_gene: TRBJ2-1
v_gene: TRBV7-6

CDR3aa: CSVGPGGAVNEQYF
j_gene: TRBJ2-7
v_gene: TRBV29-1

CDR3aa: CASRDSAGPYEQYF
j_gene: TRBJ2-7
v_gene: TRBV25-1

CDR3aa: CASSLDSREDQPQHF
j_gene: TRBJ1-5
v_gene: TRBV7-2

CDR3aa: CATSGLGTGGVKGELFF
j_gene: TRBJ2-2
v_gene: TRBV24-1

CDR3aa: CASSDRGLDTDTQYF
j_gene: TRBJ2-3
v_gene: TRBV18

CDR3aa: CASSAKRETGELFF
j_gene: TRBJ2-2
v_gene: TRBV2

CDR3aa: CASSHGLLAHSSTDTQYF
j_gene: TRBJ2-3
v_gene: TRBV14

CDR3aa: CASSSGAYTEAFF
j_gene: TRBJ1-1
v_gene: TRBV11-2

CDR3aa: CASSYSMASGRYNEQFF
j_gene: TRBJ2-1
v_gene: TRBV6-5

CDR3aa: CASSRRQVGNQPQHF
j_gene: TRBJ1-5
v_gene: TRBV7-2

CDR3aa: CASSLSTGQGVARTSGNQPQHF
j_gene: TRBJ1-5
v_gene: TRBV7-2

CDR3aa: CASSLNAGGGTQYF
j_gene: TRBJ2-3
v_gene: TRBV11-2

CDR3aa: CASSVAGLRPDTQYF
j_gene: TRBJ2-3
v_gene: TRBV9

CDR3aa: CASSLRQGIYEQYF
j_gene: TRBJ2-7
v_gene: TRBV5-1

CDR3aa: CASSLGLAGGNTGELFF
j_gene: TRBJ2-2
v_gene: TRBV7-2

CDR3aa: CSARDLRTHYNEQFF
j_gene: TRBJ2-1
v_gene: TRBV20-1

CDR3aa: CASSYASGVRVSNQPQHF
j_gene: TRBJ1-5
v_gene: TRBV6-2/TRBV6-3

CDR3aa: CASSLSSEQYF
j_gene: TRBJ2-7
v_gene: TRBV3-1

CDR3aa: CATRPGTLNTEAFF
j_gene: TRBJ1-1
v_gene: TRBV24-1

CDR3aa: CASRRTGGGNQPQHF
j_gene: TRBJ1-5
v_gene: TRBV2

CDR3aa: CASSLGLEADTQYF
j_gene: TRBJ2-3
v_gene: TRBV5-1

CDR3aa: CASSLVAGAQSPLHF
j_gene: TRBJ1-6
v_gene: TRBV7-2

CDR3aa: CASSLEGVSSYEQYF
j_gene: TRBJ2-7
v_gene: TRBV13

CDR3aa: CASSQDRGHGTQYF
j_gene: TRBJ2-5
v_gene: TRBV19

CDR3aa: CASSLSSYVLYF
j_gene: TRBJ2-4
v_gene: TRBV5-5

CDR3aa: CASSLPGKYNEQFF
j_gene: TRBJ2-1
v_gene: TRBV5-1

CDR3aa: CASSLGSGTNYGYTF
j_gene: TRBJ1-2
v_gene: TRBV7-2

CDR3aa: CASSPRSGALSGNTIYF
j_gene: TRBJ1-3
v_gene: TRBV18

CDR3aa: CASSGTGTGGTEAFF
j_gene: TRBJ1-1
v_gene: TRBV10-2

CDR3aa: CSVDLGPPVSSTDTQYF
j_gene: TRBJ2-3
v_gene: TRBV29-1

CDR3aa: CASSTSLAPRGIDTQYF
j_gene: TRBJ2-3
v_gene: TRBV9

CDR3aa: CASSQGTGPQNPQHF
j_gene: TRBJ1-5
v_gene: TRBV14

CDR3aa: CASSTDRASNQPQHF
j_gene: TRBJ1-5
v_gene: TRBV19

CDR3aa: CASTQGGPYEQYF
j_gene: TRBJ2-7
v_gene: TRBV5-6

CDR3aa: CAIRGDIRGYEQYF
j_gene: TRBJ2-7
v_gene: TRBV10-3

CDR3aa: CASRGRGQETQYF
j_gene: TRBJ2-5
v_gene: TRBV19